This entry concerns a single TCR beta chain. This clonotype was counted a few times. The antigen it binds to is not known. No clone much larger than this one lies a single base away; base qualities are absent. Graves' hyperthyroidism was defined as stable when no progression to ophthalmopathy occurred over 18 months of follow-up. Hyperthyroidism patients were aged 18 to 65 years and newly diagnosed, with disease duration of less than 2 months. Any patient with an uncontrolled infection, another autoimmune disease, pregnancy or lactation was excluded. Clinical symptoms, serum thyroxine and TRAb, thyroid ultrasound, and orbital computed tomography formed the basis for the diagnoses. PBMCs were isolated from 7.5 to 10 ml of fresh peripheral blood by Ficoll-Paque density gradient centrifugation. Total RNA was extracted using Trizol reagent, and RNA quality was assessed on an Agilent 2100 Bioanalyzer. This record comes from a study of T cells in Graves' hyperthyroidism and ophthalmopathy (dated by TCRdb to about 2019). Study-wide context: Peripheral blood samples were taken at initial diagnosis, before any treatment was given. To identify distinguishing TCR V-J signatures, a discovery cohort of around 100 patients was used, comprising some 45 with Graves' ophthalmopathy and 57 with stable Graves' hyperthyroidism. Prospective prediction of ophthalmopathy was tested in an independent validation cohort consisting of under 20 hyperthyroidism patients and around 17 patients who later progressed to ophthalmopathy. The roughly 99 discovery patients were divided at random into training and test sets in a 7:3 ratio. In about 6 Graves' hyperthyroidism patients, the study also compared T-cell repertoires from thyroid tissue with T-cell repertoires from blood. After sampling, hyperthyroidism patients received methimazole starting at 30 mg daily, and ophthalmopathy patients received high-dose intravenous methylprednisolone. According to the paper, TCR Vbeta CDR3 sequencing was carried out on 135 peripheral blood samples, which came from 40 to 45 ophthalmopathy, 75 to 80 hyperthyroidism and approximately 17 progressor patients. Broad study findings and their caveats: Most expanded thyroid clonotypes (frequency above 0.001) were also detected in blood, a finding suggesting that blood repertoires may reflect thyroid immune responses. Sample size was not statistically predetermined, and blinding of investigators to group allocation was not performed. A 13 V-J signature model separated ophthalmopathy from stable hyperthyroidism, with just over 85% sensitivity and 81.08% specificity in cross-validation and 80%/75% in testing. In validation, progression to ophthalmopathy was predicted by the model with roughly 69% sensitivity and roughly 72% specificity, a median of approximately 7.1 months before onset.

Trimmed from V: 4 bases; trimmed from J: 6 bases; junction bases lacking a gene match: 9. Reading the germline V gene gives CDR1 MNHNS and CDR2 SASEGT. The CDR3 starts with the cysteine, ends with the phenylalanine, and has 16 residues. CDR3 DNA only is kept here, 48 bases in frame from base 1. TCR beta CDR3 regions were amplified from RNA transcripts. The first round of RT-PCR for the TCR CDR3 was performed with the HTBI primer set and the Qiagen OneStep RT-PCR kit. A second multiplex PCR round built the libraries, followed by size selection and purification. Sequencing of the libraries was done on an Illumina HiSeq2000 using paired-end 100 bp reads. Per the original workflow: SOAPnuke was used to process the raw data, with reads discarded if the reads contained adapters or uncalled bases, had a mean Phred below 15, or lacked an exact constant-primer or identifier match. High-quality paired reads were merged using COPE v1.2.5, and each unique nucleotide sequence was defined as a clonotype. MiTCR v1.1 was used to align the clonotypes against IMGT TRBV, TRBD and TRBJ reference segments. Only V-J combinations with frequency above 0.0001, covering about 99% of repertoires, were analysed. The TCS score was defined as F50 (clonal expansion) divided by E x V (chaos), with BLOSUM62-based TCRdist calculated between CDR3 peptides within each V-J. Welch's t-statistics and random forest reduced around 520 V-J features to 13, which were used in a naive Bayes classifier (R e1071). In TCRdb, the public reads were trimmed at Q25 with fastp and aligned with MiXCR, with productive beta chains retained. Each CDR3 protein appears once, grouped with its most common genes and DNA. The V and J calls here are based on TCRdb, not the publication. The sample has 700,000 or so distinct CDR3 sequences on record, about a sixth of them singletons. Clones ranked in the top ten supply approximately 8.4% of the sample.

The receptor chain draws on TRBV6-1 and TRBJ1-5; 10 central bases correspond to TRBD1. The source of this sequence is a man younger than 35 with Graves' hyperthyroidism. The sample consisted of blood. The bases are TGTGCCAGCAGTGCCACGGACAGGGGGATATCTCAGCCCCAGCATTTT. This translates into CASSATDRGISQPQHF.